The next 4 T cell receptor beta chains were all read from a single sample in a study of blood T cells in healthy people across ages. Alongside a J-beta primer mix, a sample-barcoded 5' primer served in a second PCR lasting roughly 6 to 11 cycles. TCRdb redid the calling of the 5' RACE reads with MiXCR, one entry per CDR3 protein. The table shows 1 million or so distinct CDR3 sequences, with 40% to 50% occurring only once. The sample taken for sequencing was blood. Every receptor here comes from a woman aged 60-75 years in good health.

V usage is TRBV6-2 or TRBV6-3 and J usage is TRBJ2-1, with 7 positions matching TRBD2. Germline V gene sequence: CDR1 MNHEY, CDR2 SVGEGT. The CDR3 spans 15 residues. Trimming cost V 10 bases and J 6 bases; bases outside gene matches: 15. CDR3 sequence (DNA): TGTGCCAACAACCCACGACTAGCCAGCAGCAATGAGCAGTTCTTC. Encoded protein: CANNPRLASSNEQFF.

The sample holds a few counts of this clonotype. The chain combines TRBV4-2 with TRBJ2-1; TRBD2 agrees at 10 bases. Germline V lookup: CDR1 LGHNA, CDR2 YNFKEQ. The CDR3 is made up of 17 amino acids. Trimming at V came to 1 base and at J to 4 bases, leaving 7 bases not matched to a gene. CDR3 sequence (DNA): TGTGCCAGCAGCCAAGGTGGAGCGGGAGGGCCTTACAATGAGCAGTTCTTC. Amino acids: CASSQGGAGGPYNEQFF.

The chain carries TRBV20-1 and TRBJ1-5; D remains ambiguous. The V gene lost 5 bases and the J gene lost 3 bases, with 8 bases spanning the gap. CDR3 length: 12 residues. Looked up from germline, CDR1 is DFQATT and CDR2 is SNEGSKA (reference sequence). The CDR3 sequence: CSAAGVNQPQHF. The CDR3 bases are TGCAGTGCTGCTGGGGTCAATCAGCCCCAGCATTTT.

This clonotype has more than one count but fewer than ten. V is TRBV6-1 and J is TRBJ2-7; no definite D call. CDR3 size: 13 residues. V was cut by 6 bases and J by 0 bases, with 9 bases left in between. Germline lookup yields CDR1 MNHNS and CDR2 SASEGT. DNA for the CDR3: TGTGCCAGCAGATTGGTGACCTCCTACGAGCAGTACTTC. Translating gives CASRLVTSYEQYF.